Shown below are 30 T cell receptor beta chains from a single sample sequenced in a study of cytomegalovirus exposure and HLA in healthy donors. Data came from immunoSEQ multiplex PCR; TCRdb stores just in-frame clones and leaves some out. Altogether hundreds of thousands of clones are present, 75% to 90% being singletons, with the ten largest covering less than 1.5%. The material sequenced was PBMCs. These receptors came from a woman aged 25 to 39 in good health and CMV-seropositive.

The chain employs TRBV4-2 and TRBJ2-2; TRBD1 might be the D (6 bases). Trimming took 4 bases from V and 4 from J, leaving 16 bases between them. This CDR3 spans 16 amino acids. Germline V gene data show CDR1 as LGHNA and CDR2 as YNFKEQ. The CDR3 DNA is TGTGCCAGCAGCCGAGACCCCGGGACACTCACCGGGGAGCTGTTTTTT. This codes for CASSRDPGTLTGELFF.

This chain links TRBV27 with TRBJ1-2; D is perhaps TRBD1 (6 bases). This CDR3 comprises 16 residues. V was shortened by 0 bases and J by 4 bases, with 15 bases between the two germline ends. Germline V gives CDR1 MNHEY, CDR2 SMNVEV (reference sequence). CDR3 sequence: CASSLSGRGYVYGYTF. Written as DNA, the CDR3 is TGTGCCAGCAGTTTATCGGGGAGGGGGTATGTCTATGGCTACACCTTC.

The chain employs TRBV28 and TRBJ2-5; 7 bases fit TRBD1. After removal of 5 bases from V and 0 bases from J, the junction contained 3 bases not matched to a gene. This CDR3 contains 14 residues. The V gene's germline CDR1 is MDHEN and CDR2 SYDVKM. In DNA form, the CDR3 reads TGTGCCAGCAGTCCGGGACAGCACCAAGAGACCCAGTACTTC. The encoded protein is CASSPGQHQETQYF.

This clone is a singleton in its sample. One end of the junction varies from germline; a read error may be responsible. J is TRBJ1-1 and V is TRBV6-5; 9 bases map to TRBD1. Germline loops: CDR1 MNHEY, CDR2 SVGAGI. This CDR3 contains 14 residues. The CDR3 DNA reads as TGTGCCAGCAGCAAACTATGGGACAGGGCCTCTTGGGGTTTT. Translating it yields CASSKLWDRASWGF.

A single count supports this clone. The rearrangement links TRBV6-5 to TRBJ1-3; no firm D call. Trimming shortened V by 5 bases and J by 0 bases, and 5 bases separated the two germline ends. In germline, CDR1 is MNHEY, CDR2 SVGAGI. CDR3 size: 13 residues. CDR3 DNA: TGTGCCAGCAGTCTTAACTCTGGAAACACCATATATTTT. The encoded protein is CASSLNSGNTIYF.

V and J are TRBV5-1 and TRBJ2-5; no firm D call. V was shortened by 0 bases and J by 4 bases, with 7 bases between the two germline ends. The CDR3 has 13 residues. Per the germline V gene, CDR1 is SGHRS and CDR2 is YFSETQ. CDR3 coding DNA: TGCGCCAGCAGCTTGGCCGGTGCAGAGACCCAGTACTTC. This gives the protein CASSLAGAETQYF.

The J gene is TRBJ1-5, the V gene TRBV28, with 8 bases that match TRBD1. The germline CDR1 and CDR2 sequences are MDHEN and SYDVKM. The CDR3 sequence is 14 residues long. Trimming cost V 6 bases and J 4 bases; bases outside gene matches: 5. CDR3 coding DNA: TGTGCCAGCAGCCCAGACAGGGGAAATCAGCCCCAGCATTTT. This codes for CASSPDRGNQPQHF.

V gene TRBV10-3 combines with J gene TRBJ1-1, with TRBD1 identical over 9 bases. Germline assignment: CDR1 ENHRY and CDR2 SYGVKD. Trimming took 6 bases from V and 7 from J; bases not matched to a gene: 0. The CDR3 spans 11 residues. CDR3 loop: CAIRGQGEAFF. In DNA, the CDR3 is TGTGCCATCAGGGGACAGGGTGAAGCTTTCTTT.

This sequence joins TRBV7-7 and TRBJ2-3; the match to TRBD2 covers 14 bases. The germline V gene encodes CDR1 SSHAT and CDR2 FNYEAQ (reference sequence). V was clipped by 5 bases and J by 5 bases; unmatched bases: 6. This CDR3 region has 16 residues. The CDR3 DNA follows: TGTGCCAGCAGCCGTGGACTAGCGGGAGGCGAAGATACGCAGTATTTT. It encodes CASSRGLAGGEDTQYF.

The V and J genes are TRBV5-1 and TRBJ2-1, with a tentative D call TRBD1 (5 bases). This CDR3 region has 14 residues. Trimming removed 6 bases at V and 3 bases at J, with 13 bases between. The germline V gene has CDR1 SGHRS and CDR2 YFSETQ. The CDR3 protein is CASKGRADYNEQFF. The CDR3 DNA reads TGCGCCAGCAAGGGCAGGGCAGACTACAATGAGCAGTTCTTC.

The CDR3 loop is CASSLDSYPYEQYF. Written as DNA, the CDR3 is TGCGCCAGCAGCCTCGACAGTTACCCCTACGAGCAGTACTTC. The chain joins TRBV5-1 to TRBJ2-7; TRBD1 might be the D (5 bases). The CDR3 sequence is 14 residues long. Germline V gene sequence: CDR1 SGHRS, CDR2 YFSETQ. The germline V and J ends were trimmed by 4 bases and 2 bases, with 13 bases remaining between them.

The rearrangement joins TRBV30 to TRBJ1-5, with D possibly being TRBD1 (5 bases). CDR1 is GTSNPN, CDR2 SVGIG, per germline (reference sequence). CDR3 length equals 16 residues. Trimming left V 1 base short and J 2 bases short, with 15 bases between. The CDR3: CAWSEDRGTGNQPQHF. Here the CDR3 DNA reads TGTGCCTGGAGTGAAGACCGGGGGACGGGCAATCAGCCCCAGCATTTT.

CDR3 sequence: CASNKGLARPDTQYF. The CDR3 region has the DNA TGTGCCAGCAACAAGGGACTAGCGAGACCAGATACGCAGTATTTT. The rearrangement links TRBV27 to TRBJ2-3; 10 bases align to TRBD2. Per the germline V gene, CDR1 is MNHEY and CDR2 is SMNVEV (reference sequence). This CDR3 has 15 amino acids. V trimming: 7 bases; J trimming: 4 bases; junction bases outside the gene matches: 8.

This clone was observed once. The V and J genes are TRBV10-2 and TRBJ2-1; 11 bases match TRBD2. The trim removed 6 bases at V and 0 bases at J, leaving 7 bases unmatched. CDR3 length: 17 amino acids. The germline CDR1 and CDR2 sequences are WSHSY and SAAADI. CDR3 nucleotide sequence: TGCGCCAGCAGATTAGCGGGAGGGGGGAGCTCCTACAATGAGCAGTTCTTC. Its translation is CASRLAGGGSSYNEQFF.

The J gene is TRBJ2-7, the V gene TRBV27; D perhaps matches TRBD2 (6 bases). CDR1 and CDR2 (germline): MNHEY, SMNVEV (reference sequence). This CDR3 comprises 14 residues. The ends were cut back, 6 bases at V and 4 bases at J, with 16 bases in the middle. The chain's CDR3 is CASSHGGPQYEQYF. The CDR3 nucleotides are TGTGCCAGCAGCCACGGAGGGCCTCAGTACGAGCAGTACTTC.

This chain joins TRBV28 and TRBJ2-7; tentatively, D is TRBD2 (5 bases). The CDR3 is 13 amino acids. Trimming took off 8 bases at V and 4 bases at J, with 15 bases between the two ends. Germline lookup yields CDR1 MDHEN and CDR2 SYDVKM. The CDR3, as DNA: TGTGCCAGCCTTCGGGATATTGGGTACGAGCAGTACTTC. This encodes CASLRDIGYEQYF.

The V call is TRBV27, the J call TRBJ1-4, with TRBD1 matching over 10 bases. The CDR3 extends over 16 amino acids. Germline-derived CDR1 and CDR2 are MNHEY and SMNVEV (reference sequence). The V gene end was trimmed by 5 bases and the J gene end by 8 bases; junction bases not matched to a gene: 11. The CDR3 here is CASSLTPGQGPEKLFF. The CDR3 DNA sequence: TGTGCCAGCAGTCTGACACCGGGACAGGGGCCCGAAAAACTGTTTTTT.

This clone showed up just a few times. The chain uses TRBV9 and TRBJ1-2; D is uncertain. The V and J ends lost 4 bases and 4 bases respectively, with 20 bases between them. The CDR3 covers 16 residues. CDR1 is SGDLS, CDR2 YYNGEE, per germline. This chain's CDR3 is CASSTQAGPYGYGYTF. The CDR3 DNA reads TGTGCCAGCAGCACCCAGGCGGGCCCCTATGGCTATGGCTACACCTTC.

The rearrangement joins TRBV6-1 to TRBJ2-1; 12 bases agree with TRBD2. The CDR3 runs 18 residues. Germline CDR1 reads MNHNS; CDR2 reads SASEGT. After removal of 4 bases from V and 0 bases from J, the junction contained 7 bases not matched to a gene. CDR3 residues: CASSGGLAGLLSYNEQFF. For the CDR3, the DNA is TGTGCCAGCAGTGGGGGACTAGCGGGCCTCCTCTCCTACAATGAGCAGTTCTTC.

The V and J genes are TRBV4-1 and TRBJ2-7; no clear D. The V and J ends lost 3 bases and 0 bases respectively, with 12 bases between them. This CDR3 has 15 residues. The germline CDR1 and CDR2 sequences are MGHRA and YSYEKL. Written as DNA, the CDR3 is TGCGCCAGCAGCCATTCCTCGTTGAGCTCCTACGAGCAGTACTTC. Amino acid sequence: CASSHSSLSSYEQYF.

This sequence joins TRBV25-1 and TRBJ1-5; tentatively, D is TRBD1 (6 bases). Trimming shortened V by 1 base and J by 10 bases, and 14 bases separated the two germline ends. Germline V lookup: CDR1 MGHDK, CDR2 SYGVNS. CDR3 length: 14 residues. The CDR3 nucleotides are TGTGCCAGCAGTGAATCCGGACAGAGGGGACCCCAGCATTTT. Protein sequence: CASSESGQRGPQHF.

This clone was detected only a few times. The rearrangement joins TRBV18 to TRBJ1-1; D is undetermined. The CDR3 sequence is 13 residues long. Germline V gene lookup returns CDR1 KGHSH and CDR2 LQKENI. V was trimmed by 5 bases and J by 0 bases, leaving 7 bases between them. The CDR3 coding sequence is TGTGCCAGCTCAGCAGGCTTGAACACTGAAGCTTTCTTT. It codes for CASSAGLNTEAFF.

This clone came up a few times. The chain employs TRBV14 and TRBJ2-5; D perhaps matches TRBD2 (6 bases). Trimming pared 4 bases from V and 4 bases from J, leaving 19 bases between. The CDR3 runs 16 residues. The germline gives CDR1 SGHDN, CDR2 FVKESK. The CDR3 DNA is TGTGCCAGCAGCCCAATCGGTAGGGGACTTCTAGAGACCCAGTACTTC. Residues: CASSPIGRGLLETQYF.

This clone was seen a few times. In nucleotides, the CDR3 is TGTGCCAGATTAACGGGGTTTAGCAATCAGCCCCAGCATTTT. This encodes CARLTGFSNQPQHF. The V and J genes are TRBV19 and TRBJ1-5, with D uncertain. V was pared by 9 bases and J by 0 bases, with 12 bases between. Germline loops: CDR1 LNHDA, CDR2 SQIVND (reference sequence). The CDR3 loop spans 14 amino acids.

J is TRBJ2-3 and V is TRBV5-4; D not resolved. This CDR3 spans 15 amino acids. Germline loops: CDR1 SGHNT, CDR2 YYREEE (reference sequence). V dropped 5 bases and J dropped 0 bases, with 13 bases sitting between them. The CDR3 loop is CASSLLFESTDTQYF. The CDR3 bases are TGTGCCAGCAGTCTTCTATTCGAAAGCACAGATACGCAGTATTTT.

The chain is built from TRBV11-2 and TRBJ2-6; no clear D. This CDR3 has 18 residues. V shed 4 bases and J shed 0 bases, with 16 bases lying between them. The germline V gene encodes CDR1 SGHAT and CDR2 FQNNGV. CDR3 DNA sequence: TGTGCCAGCAGCTCCACCCGTGGGCTGCGCTCTGGGGCCAACGTCCTGACTTTC. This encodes CASSSTRGLRSGANVLTF.

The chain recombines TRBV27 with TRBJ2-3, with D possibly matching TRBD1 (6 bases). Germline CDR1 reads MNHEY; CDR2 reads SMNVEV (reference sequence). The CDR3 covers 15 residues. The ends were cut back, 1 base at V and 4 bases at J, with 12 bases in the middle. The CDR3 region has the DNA TGTGCCAGCAGTTTATTCCACAGGGTTCCAGATACGCAGTATTTT. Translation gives CASSLFHRVPDTQYF.

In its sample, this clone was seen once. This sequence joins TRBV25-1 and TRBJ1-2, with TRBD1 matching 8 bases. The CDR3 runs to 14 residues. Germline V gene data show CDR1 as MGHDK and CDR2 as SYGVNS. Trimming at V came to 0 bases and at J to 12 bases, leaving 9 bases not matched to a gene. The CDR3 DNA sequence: TGTGCCAGCAGTGAATATCCCGGCCAGGGGGCTCACACCTTC. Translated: CASSEYPGQGAHTF.

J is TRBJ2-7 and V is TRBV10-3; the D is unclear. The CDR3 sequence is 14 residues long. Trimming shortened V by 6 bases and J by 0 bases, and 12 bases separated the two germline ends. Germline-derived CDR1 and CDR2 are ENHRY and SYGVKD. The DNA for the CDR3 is TGTGCCATCAGCAAGCCACTGAGCTCCTACGAGCAGTACTTC. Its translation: CAISKPLSSYEQYF.

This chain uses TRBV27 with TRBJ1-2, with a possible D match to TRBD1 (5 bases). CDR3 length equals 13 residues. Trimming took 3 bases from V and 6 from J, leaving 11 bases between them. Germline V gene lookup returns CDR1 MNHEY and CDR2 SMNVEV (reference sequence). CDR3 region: CASSFTGGHGYTF. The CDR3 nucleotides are TGTGCCAGCAGTTTTACAGGTGGTCATGGCTACACCTTC.